The source of this TCR beta chain is a study of shared clonotypes between healthy human individuals. Once extracted for a subset, genomic DNA was divided evenly among several immunoSEQ plates. Clones were sequenced by immunoSEQ multiplex PCR, and TCRdb holds only the in-frame ones, with some missing. The sample shows a few million clones, more than 90% of them seen only once. Healthy and HIV-negative, the adult donors had no recent acute infections or vaccinations. The CDR3 contains 14 residues. Germline CDR1 reads MGHRA; CDR2 reads YSYEKL. V was clipped by 3 bases and J by 7 bases; unmatched bases: 7. A single count supports this clone. The antigen remains unidentified. Study-wide points: In general, naive subsets displayed greater estimated richness than memory subsets did. Against clonotypes common to all four donors, non-shared ones had lower generation probabilities.

The V and J genes are TRBV4-1 and TRBJ1-2, with 8 bases lining up with TRBD1. This TCR came from a man aged 18-30 years in good health. The sequencing input was naive CD4+ T cells sorted from blood. Subset in this sample: CD45RA+ positively selected. The CDR3: CASSQDGQGGGYTF. CDR3 DNA: TGCGCCAGCAGCCAGGATGGACAGGGAGGTGGCTACACCTTC.